This TCR beta chain is from a study of T cell clonality in common variable immunodeficiency. General observations from the study: Fewer deletions and N-nucleotide insertions were reportedly seen in common variable immunodeficiency TCR beta sequences. TCRbeta clonality was increased in CVID versus healthy controls.

The table lists this clone with many counts. Its specificity is not known. The read halts 3 residues ahead of the CDR3 end, with the missing end drawn from the germline J gene. The same CDR3 can be traced to other DNA sequences in this sample. V trimming: 3 bases; J trimming: 2 bases; junction bases outside the gene matches: 1. The CDR3 spans 15 residues. Germline values: CDR1 MRHNA, CDR2 SNTAGT. Using immunoSEQ multiplex PCR, the repertoire was profiled, and TCRdb retains in-frame clones only, with some absent. The sample contains some 28,000 clones, none of them singletons. Patients had low serum IgG, IgA and/or IgM and specific antibody deficiency. Blood came from CVID subjects not ill and not taking immunomodulatory or immunosuppressive medication.

The genes are TRBV6-4 and TRBJ2-3, with 11 bases fitting TRBD2. The sequence was obtained from a human donor with common variable immunodeficiency. Input material: peripheral blood mononuclear cells. The sequenced part of the CDR3 DNA is TGTGCCAGCAGTGATAGCGGGGGGGCCACAGATACG. This encodes CASSDSGGATDT. The full CDR3 protein reads CASSDSGGATDTQYF.